These 24 T cell receptor beta chains were sequenced from one sample in a study of blood T cells in healthy people across ages. Alongside a J-beta primer mix, a sample-barcoded 5' primer served in a second PCR lasting about 7 to 12 cycles. From the 5' RACE reads, TCRdb called clonotypes with MiXCR, one entry per CDR3 protein. The data contain some 760,000 distinct CDR3 sequences, around a quarter of them singletons. This sample was shared with a second study, whose subject was T cells of mothers and their children.

The sample was blood. The receptors derive from a boy under 18 in good health.

This clonotype was seen more than once but under ten times. Since no conserved phenylalanine or tryptophan closes the CDR3, a read error is the likely cause. The chain links TRBV7-2 to TRBJ2-5; D remains unclear. The ends were cut back, 4 bases at V and 1 base at J, with 10 bases in the middle. Per the germline V gene, CDR1 is SGHTA and CDR2 is FQGNSA. The CDR3 has 14 amino acids. The CDR3 sequence: CASSYSSGQETQYS. For the CDR3, the DNA is TGTGCCAGCAGCTACAGTAGTGGCCAAGAGACCCAGTACTCC.

This clonotype has a handful of counts. V gene TRBV24-1 combines with J gene TRBJ1-5; tentative D call: TRBD1 (5 bases). Germline CDR1 is KGHDR and CDR2 is SFDVKD. V was pared by 5 bases and J by 6 bases, with 13 bases between. This CDR3 has 14 residues. DNA of the CDR3: TGTGCCACCAGTGGGGGACGTAGAGGTCAGCCCCAGCATTTT. Translation: CATSGGRRGQPQHF.

J is TRBJ2-7 and V is TRBV20-1; no definite D call. The CDR3 loop spans 13 amino acids. Deletions cut 2 bases from V and 0 bases from J, with 8 bases between. Per the germline V gene, CDR1 is DFQATT and CDR2 is SNEGSKA (reference sequence). The DNA of the CDR3 is TGCAGTGCTAGATGGCCAAGCTCCTACGAGCAGTACTTC. It yields the protein CSARWPSSYEQYF.

This clonotype was detected only a few times. This chain uses TRBV9 with TRBJ2-7; the match to TRBD2 covers 8 bases. From germline, CDR1 is SGDLS and CDR2 YYNGEE. The CDR3 is 16 residues long. V lost 4 bases and J lost 0; bases outside the gene matches: 9. CDR3 nucleotide sequence: TGTGCCAGCAGCCCCGGGGGTAGCGGGGCCTCCTACGAGCAGTACTTC. Protein: CASSPGGSGASYEQYF.

V and J are TRBV7-2 and TRBJ2-3, with D perhaps matching TRBD2 (6 bases). The CDR3 is 14 amino acids. Germline V lookup: CDR1 SGHTA, CDR2 FQGNSA. V was trimmed by 1 base and J by 5 bases, leaving 10 bases between them. For the CDR3, the DNA is TGTGCCAGCAGCTTAGGAGCGGGCCGAGATACGCAGTATTTT. Protein product: CASSLGAGRDTQYF.

This clonotype occurred once. The chain couples TRBV15 to TRBJ2-5; the match to TRBD2 covers 7 bases. Germline values: CDR1 LNHNV, CDR2 YYDKDF (reference sequence). This CDR3 has 13 residues. V trimming: 8 bases; J trimming: 4 bases; junction bases outside the gene matches: 7. The CDR3 here is CATGRIAGETQYF. The CDR3 nucleotides are TGTGCCACCGGCCGAATAGCGGGAGAGACCCAGTACTTC.

This clonotype was seen a handful of times. The chain uses TRBV27 and TRBJ2-7; TRBD1 might be the D (5 bases). This CDR3 has 14 amino acids. The V gene lost 4 bases and the J gene lost 1 base, with 11 bases spanning the gap. Germline CDR1 and CDR2: MNHEY and SMNVEV (reference sequence). CDR3 sequence: CASSSRTKSYEQYF. DNA of the CDR3: TGTGCCAGCAGTTCCAGGACAAAATCCTACGAGCAGTACTTC.

The gene calls are TRBV28 and TRBJ1-3, with 8 bases fitting TRBD1. The CDR3 length is 14 residues. V lost 4 bases, J lost 4 bases, and 3 bases stayed unmatched. CDR1 is MDHEN, CDR2 SYDVKM, per germline. Here the CDR3 DNA reads TGTGCCAGCAGTTGGACAGGGAGAGGAAACACCATATATTTT. It encodes CASSWTGRGNTIYF.

This clonotype has a handful of counts. The chain uses TRBV28 and TRBJ1-2, with a weak D call TRBD1 (5 bases). The V end lost 1 base, the J end lost 8 bases, and 11 bases lay between the germline ends. CDR1 is MDHEN, CDR2 SYDVKM, per germline. The CDR3 loop spans 13 amino acids. Here the CDR3 DNA reads TGTGCCAGCAGTTTATCGGGCAGGGACGGCTACACCTTC. Protein: CASSLSGRDGYTF.

The gene calls are TRBV6-2 or TRBV6-3 and TRBJ2-6; no clear D. Looked up from germline, CDR1 is MNHEY and CDR2 is SVGEGT. The CDR3 is made up of 15 amino acids. V lost 5 bases and J 0 bases, leaving 8 bases between the germline ends. CDR3 nucleotide sequence: TGTGCCAGCAGTCACCACAGCTCTGGGGCCAACGTCCTGACTTTC. This sequence encodes CASSHHSSGANVLTF.

The chain has TRBV6-2 or TRBV6-3 and TRBJ1-1; D not certain. V shed 2 bases and J shed 1 base, with 5 bases lying between them. CDR1 and CDR2 (germline): MNHEY, SVGEGT. This CDR3 spans 13 amino acids. The CDR3 sequence: CASSYLENTEAFF. The DNA of the CDR3 is TGTGCCAGCAGTTACCTTGAGAACACTGAAGCTTTCTTT.

CDR3 coding DNA: TGTGCCAGCAGCTCTGTCGGACAGGGACAAGGTTGGGAGCAGTTCTTC. It translates to CASSSVGQGQGWEQFF. This sequence joins TRBV5-6 and TRBJ2-1; 8 bases map to TRBD1. The CDR3 sequence is 16 residues long. V lost 3 bases and J lost 10; bases outside the gene matches: 15. Germline assignment: CDR1 SGHDT and CDR2 YYEEEE.

The chain couples TRBV9 to TRBJ1-2; D may be TRBD1 (5 bases). V was shortened by 7 bases and J by 4 bases, with 17 bases between the two germline ends. Looked up from germline, CDR1 is SGDLS and CDR2 is YYNGEE. The CDR3 is made up of 14 amino acids. CDR3 bases: TGTGCCAGCGGACTCTCCTCAGGGAGCTATGGCTACACCTTC. Its translation is CASGLSSGSYGYTF.

This clonotype was found a few times. The gene calls are TRBV5-5 and TRBJ2-7, with D possibly called TRBD1 or TRBD2 (5 bases each). In germline, CDR1 is SGHKS, CDR2 YYEKEE (reference sequence). V lost 2 bases and J lost 2, with 14 bases in between. This CDR3 has 15 residues. The chain's CDR3 is CASSFTGTAPYEQYF. In nucleotides, the CDR3 is TGTGCCAGCAGCTTTACCGGGACGGCCCCCTACGAGCAGTACTTC.

The chain joins TRBV4-3 to TRBJ2-7, with D uncertain. CDR1 LGHNA and CDR2 YSLEER come from the germline V gene. This CDR3 comprises 15 residues. V was cut by 0 bases and J by 1 base, with 10 bases left in between. CDR3 nucleotide sequence: TGCGCCAGCAGCCAAGATTACGACGGTTCCTACGAGCAGTACTTC. This gives the protein CASSQDYDGSYEQYF.

V gene TRBV29-1 combines with J gene TRBJ2-1; D is tentatively TRBD1 or TRBD2 (5 bases each). The CDR3 runs 16 residues. The germline V and J ends were trimmed by 0 bases and 6 bases, with 18 bases remaining between them. Germline CDR1 SQVTM, CDR2 ANQGSEA. CDR3 in amino acids: CSVEDLEGWVSNEQFF. DNA for the CDR3: TGCAGCGTTGAAGATCTTGAGGGGTGGGTCTCCAATGAGCAGTTCTTC.

This clonotype was observed a few times. The genes are TRBV29-1 and TRBJ2-5; 9 bases fit TRBD1. This CDR3 has 16 residues. Germline trimming cut 3 bases from V and 2 bases from J; bases unmatched to any gene: 10. The germline V gene has CDR1 SQVTM and CDR2 ANQGSEA. The CDR3 nucleotides are TGCAGCGTTGATACTTTGTGGGACAGGGAGCAAGAGACCCAGTACTTC. Amino acids: CSVDTLWDREQETQYF. Complete variable domain (other parts from reference TRBV29-1 and TRBJ2-5): SAVISQKPSRDICQRGTSLTIQCQVDSQVTMMFWYRQQPGQSLTLIATANQGSEATYESGFVIDKFPISRPNLTFSTLTVSNMSPEDSSIYLCSVDTLWDREQETQYFGPGTRLLVL.

V is TRBV19 and J is TRBJ2-7; TRBD1 matches at 8 bases. CDR1 and CDR2 from the germline V gene are LNHDA and SQIVND (reference sequence). The V segment lost 5 bases and the J segment 6 bases; nucleotides outside the gene matches: 9. The CDR3 runs to 14 residues. The CDR3 here is CASSRRGREREQYF. CDR3 bases: TGTGCCAGTAGTCGCAGGGGGCGAGAACGCGAGCAGTACTTC.

This chain uses TRBV5-6 with TRBJ2-7, with D perhaps matching TRBD2 (5 bases). This CDR3 is 16 amino acids long. Trimming shortened V by 7 bases and J by 0 bases, and 20 bases separated the two germline ends. Germline loops: CDR1 SGHDT, CDR2 YYEEEE. The CDR3 DNA follows: TGTGCCAGCTCCCTAAATGTTGGGGAGATCTCCTACGAGCAGTACTTC. This codes for CASSLNVGEISYEQYF.

The rearrangement links TRBV5-1 to TRBJ2-1, with D possibly matching TRBD1 (6 bases). This CDR3 spans 17 amino acids. Germline values: CDR1 SGHRS, CDR2 YFSETQ. Trimming took off 0 bases at V and 8 bases at J, with 21 bases between the two ends. The CDR3 region has the DNA TGCGCCAGCAGCTTGGGAATCACAGGGTTTTTCGGTGATGAGCAGTTCTTC. This translates into CASSLGITGFFGDEQFF.

There are a few counts of this clonotype. The V and J genes are TRBV7-3 and TRBJ2-5; weak D call: TRBD2 (5 bases). Gene TRBJ2-1 matches the end of the DNA better, so the J call may be wrong. Germline assignment: CDR1 SGHTA and CDR2 FQGTGA. This CDR3 is built from 14 residues. The chain's CDR3 is CASSLAGSMNEQFF. The CDR3 region has the DNA TGTGCCAGCAGCTTAGCGGGTAGTATGAATGAGCAGTTCTTC.

This clonotype was detected a few times. V is TRBV5-1 and J is TRBJ2-2; TRBD2 might be the D (5 bases). V was trimmed by 7 bases and J by 6 bases, leaving 10 bases between them. Germline assignment: CDR1 SGHRS and CDR2 YFSETQ. The CDR3 runs 12 residues. The CDR3 DNA sequence: TGCGCCAGCCGCCTCGGGGCCGGGGAGCTGTTTTTT. Amino acids: CASRLGAGELFF. The complete variable domain, with remaining parts taken from reference TRBV5-1 and TRBJ2-2, reads KAGVTQTPRYLIKTRGQQVTLSCSPISGHRSVSWYQQTPGQGLQFLFEYFSETQRNKGNFPGRFSGRQFSNSRSEMNVSTLELGDSALYLCASRLGAGELFFGEGSRLTVL.

The V and J genes are TRBV7-2 and TRBJ2-6, with no clear D. This CDR3 is 13 amino acids long. Trimming took 7 bases from V and 2 from J, leaving 6 bases between them. Looked up from germline, CDR1 is SGHTA and CDR2 is FQGNSA. DNA of the CDR3: TGTGCCAGCACCGAACCTGGGGCCAACGTCCTGACTTTC. This gives the protein CASTEPGANVLTF.

This chain connects TRBV3-1 to TRBJ2-1; 8 nucleotides align to TRBD2. CDR3 size: 15 residues. With V trimmed by 4 bases and J by 4 bases, 6 bases remained unmatched. Germline V CDR1 and CDR2: LGHDT, YNNKEL (reference sequence). CDR3 loop: CASSPSGGTYNEQFF. The CDR3 DNA is TGTGCCAGCAGCCCGAGCGGGGGTACTTACAATGAGCAGTTCTTC.